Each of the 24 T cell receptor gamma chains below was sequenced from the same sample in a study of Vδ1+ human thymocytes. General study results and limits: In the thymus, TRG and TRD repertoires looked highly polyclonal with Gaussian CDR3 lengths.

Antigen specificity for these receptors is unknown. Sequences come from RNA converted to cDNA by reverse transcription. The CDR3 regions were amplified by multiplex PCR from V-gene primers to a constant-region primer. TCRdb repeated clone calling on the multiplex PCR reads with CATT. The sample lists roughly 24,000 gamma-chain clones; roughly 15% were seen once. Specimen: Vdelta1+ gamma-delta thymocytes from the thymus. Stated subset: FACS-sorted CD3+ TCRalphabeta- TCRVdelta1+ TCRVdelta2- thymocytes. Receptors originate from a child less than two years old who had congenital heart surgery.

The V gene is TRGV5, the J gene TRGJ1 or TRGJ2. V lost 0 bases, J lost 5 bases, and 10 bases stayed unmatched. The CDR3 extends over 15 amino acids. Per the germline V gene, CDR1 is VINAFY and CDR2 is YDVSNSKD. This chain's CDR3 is CATWDRPYMDYKKLF. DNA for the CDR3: TGTGCCACCTGGGACAGGCCCTATATGGATTATAAGAAACTCTTT.

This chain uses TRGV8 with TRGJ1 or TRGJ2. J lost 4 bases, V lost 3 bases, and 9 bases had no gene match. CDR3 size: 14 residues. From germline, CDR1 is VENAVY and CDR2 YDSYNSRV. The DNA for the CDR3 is TGTGCCACCTGGGATGGGTCTCGGTATTATAAGAAACTCTTT. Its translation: CATWDGSRYYKKLF.

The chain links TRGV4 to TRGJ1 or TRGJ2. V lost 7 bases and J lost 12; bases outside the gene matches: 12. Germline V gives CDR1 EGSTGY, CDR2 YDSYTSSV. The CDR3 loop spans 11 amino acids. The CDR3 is CATCDLIGKLF. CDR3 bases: TGTGCCACCTGCGACCTTATCGGGAAACTCTTT.

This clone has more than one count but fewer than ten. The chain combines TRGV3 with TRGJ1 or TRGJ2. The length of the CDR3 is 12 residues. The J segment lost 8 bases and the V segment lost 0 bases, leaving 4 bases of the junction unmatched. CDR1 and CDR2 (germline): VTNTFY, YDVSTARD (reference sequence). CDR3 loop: CATWDRLDKKLF. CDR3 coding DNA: TGTGCCACCTGGGACAGGCTGGATAAGAAACTCTTT.

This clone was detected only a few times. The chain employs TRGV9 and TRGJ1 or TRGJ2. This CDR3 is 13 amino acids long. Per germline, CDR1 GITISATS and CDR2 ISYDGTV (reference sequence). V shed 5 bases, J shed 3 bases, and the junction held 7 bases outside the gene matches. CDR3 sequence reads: CALWGTRYYKKLF. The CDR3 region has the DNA TGTGCCTTGTGGGGGACCCGTTATTATAAGAAACTCTTT.

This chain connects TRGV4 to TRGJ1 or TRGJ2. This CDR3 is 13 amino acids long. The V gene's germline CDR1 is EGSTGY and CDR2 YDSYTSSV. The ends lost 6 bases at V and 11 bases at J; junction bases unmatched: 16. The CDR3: CATWNYSNEEKLF. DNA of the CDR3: TGTGCCACCTGGAATTATTCTAATGAGGAGAAACTCTTT.

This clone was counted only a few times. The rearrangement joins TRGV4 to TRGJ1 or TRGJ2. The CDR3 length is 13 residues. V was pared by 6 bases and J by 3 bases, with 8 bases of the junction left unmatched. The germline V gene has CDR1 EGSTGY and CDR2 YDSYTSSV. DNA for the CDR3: TGTGCCACCTGGAGCCCGGCTTATTATAAGAAACTCTTT. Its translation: CATWSPAYYKKLF.

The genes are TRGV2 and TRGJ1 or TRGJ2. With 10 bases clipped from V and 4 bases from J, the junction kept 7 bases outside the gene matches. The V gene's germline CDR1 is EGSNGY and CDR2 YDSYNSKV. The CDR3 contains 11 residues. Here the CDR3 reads CATNEYYKKLF. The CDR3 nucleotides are TGTGCCACTAACGAATATTATAAGAAACTCTTT.

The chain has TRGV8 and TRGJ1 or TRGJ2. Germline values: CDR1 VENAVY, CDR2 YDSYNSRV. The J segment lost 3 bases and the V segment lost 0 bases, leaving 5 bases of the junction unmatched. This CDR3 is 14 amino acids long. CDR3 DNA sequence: TGTGCCACCTGGGATAGGGGGGGTTATTATAAGAAACTCTTT. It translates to CATWDRGGYYKKLF.

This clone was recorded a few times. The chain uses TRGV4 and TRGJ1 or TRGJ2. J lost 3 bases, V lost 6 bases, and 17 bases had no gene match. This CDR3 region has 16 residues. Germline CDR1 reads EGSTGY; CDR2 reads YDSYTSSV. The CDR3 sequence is CATWNCSGLSYYKKLF. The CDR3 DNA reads TGTGCCACCTGGAATTGTAGCGGGCTGAGTTATTATAAGAAACTCTTT.

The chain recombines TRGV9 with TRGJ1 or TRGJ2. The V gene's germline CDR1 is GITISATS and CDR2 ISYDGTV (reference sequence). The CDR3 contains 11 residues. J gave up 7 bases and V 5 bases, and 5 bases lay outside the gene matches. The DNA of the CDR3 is TGTGCCTTGTGGGGCCGCTATAAGAAACTCTTT. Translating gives CALWGRYKKLF.

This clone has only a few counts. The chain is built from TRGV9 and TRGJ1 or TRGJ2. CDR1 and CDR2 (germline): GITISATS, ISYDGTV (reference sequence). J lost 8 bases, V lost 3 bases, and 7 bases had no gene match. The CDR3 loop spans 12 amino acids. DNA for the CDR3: TGTGCCTTGTGGGAGAGGGGCGATAAGAAACTCTTT. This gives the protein CALWERGDKKLF.

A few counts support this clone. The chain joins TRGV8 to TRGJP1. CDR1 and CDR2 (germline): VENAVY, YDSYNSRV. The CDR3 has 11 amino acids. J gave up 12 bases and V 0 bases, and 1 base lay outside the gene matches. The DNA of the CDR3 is TGTGCCACCTGGGATAGGAGGTTCAAGATATTT. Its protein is CATWDRRFKIF.

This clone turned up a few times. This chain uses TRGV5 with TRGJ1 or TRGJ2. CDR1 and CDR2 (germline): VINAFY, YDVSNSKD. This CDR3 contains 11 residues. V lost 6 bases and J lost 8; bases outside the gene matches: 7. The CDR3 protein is CATWNVNKKLF. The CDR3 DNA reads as TGTGCCACCTGGAACGTGAATAAGAAACTCTTT.

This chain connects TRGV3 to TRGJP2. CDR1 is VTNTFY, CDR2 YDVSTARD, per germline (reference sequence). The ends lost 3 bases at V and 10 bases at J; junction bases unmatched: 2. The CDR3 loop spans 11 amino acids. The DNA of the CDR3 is TGTGCCACCTGGGACCTTTGGATCAAGACGTTT. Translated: CATWDLWIKTF.

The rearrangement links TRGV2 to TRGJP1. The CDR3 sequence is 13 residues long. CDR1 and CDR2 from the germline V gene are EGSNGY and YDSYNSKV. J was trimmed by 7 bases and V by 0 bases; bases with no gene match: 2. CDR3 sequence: CATWDGYGWFKIF. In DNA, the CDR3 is TGTGCCACCTGGGACGGGTATGGTTGGTTCAAGATATTT.

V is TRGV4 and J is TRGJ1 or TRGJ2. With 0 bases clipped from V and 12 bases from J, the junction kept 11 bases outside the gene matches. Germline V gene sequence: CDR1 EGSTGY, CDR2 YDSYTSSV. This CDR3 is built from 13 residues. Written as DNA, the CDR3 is TGTGCCACCTGGGATGGGCCATTTTATCCGAAACTCTTT. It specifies CATWDGPFYPKLF.

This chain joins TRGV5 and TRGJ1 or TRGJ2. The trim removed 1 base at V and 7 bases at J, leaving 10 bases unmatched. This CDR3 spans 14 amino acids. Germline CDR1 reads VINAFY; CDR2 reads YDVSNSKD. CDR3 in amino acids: CATWDSRLRYKKLF. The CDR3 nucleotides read TGTGCCACCTGGGACAGCCGCTTGAGGTATAAGAAACTCTTT.

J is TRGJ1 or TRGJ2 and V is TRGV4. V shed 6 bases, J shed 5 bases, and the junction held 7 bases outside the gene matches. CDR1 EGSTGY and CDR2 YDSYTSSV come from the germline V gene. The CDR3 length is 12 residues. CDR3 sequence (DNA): TGTGCCACCTGGAATGACGATTATAAGAAACTCTTT. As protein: CATWNDDYKKLF.

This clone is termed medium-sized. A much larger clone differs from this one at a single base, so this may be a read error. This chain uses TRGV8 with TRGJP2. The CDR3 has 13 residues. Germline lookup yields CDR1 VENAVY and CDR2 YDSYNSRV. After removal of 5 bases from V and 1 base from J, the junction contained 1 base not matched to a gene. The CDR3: CATWVSSDWIKTF. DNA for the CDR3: TGTGCCACCTGGGTTAGTAGTGATTGGATCAAGACGTTT.

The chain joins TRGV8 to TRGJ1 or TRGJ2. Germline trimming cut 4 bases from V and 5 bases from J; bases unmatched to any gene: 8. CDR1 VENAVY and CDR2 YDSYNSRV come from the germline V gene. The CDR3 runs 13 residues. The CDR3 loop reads CATWDPEDYKKLF. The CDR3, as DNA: TGTGCCACCTGGGACCCTGAGGATTATAAGAAACTCTTT.

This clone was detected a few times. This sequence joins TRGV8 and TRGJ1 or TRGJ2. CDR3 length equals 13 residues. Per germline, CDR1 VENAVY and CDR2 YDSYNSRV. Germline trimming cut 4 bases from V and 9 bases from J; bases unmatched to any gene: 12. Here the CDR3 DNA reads TGTGCCACCTGGGACCCCTTCGTTATTAAGAAACTCTTT. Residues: CATWDPFVIKKLF.

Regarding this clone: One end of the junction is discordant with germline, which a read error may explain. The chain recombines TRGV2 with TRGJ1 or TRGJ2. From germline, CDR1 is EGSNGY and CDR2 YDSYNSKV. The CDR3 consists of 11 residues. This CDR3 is CAAWGGPEKLF. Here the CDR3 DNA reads TGTGCCGCCTGGGGCGGGCCGGAGAAACTCTTT.

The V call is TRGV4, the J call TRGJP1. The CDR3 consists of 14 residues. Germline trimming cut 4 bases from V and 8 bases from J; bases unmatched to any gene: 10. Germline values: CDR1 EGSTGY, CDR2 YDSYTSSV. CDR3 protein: CATWETPHGWFKIF. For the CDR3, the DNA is TGTGCCACCTGGGAGACACCCCACGGTTGGTTCAAGATATTT.